This T cell receptor (beta chain) derives from a study of molecular identifiers for immune sequencing clone quantification. There are many counts of this clonotype. MiXCR, run by TCRdb on the PCR reads, gives a single entry per CDR3 protein. Of tens of thousands of distinct CDR3 sequences listed, about a quarter are singletons. Source material: naive CD8+ T cells from blood, with Jurkat cell RNA spiked in. Documented subset: FACS-sorted CD8+CD4-CCR7+CD45RA+ naive T cells. The sequence was obtained from a human donor in good health. Some libraries in this study had Jurkat cell RNA spiked in.

CDR3 DNA sequence: TGTGCCAGTAGTCTGACAGGGCACTATGGCTACACCTTC. It is translated as CASSLTGHYGYTF. The V gene is TRBV19, the J gene TRBJ1-2, with 7 nucleotides matching TRBD1. From germline, CDR1 is LNHDA and CDR2 SQIVND (reference sequence). The CDR3 spans 13 residues. V lost 5 bases, J lost 3 bases, and 3 bases stayed unmatched.